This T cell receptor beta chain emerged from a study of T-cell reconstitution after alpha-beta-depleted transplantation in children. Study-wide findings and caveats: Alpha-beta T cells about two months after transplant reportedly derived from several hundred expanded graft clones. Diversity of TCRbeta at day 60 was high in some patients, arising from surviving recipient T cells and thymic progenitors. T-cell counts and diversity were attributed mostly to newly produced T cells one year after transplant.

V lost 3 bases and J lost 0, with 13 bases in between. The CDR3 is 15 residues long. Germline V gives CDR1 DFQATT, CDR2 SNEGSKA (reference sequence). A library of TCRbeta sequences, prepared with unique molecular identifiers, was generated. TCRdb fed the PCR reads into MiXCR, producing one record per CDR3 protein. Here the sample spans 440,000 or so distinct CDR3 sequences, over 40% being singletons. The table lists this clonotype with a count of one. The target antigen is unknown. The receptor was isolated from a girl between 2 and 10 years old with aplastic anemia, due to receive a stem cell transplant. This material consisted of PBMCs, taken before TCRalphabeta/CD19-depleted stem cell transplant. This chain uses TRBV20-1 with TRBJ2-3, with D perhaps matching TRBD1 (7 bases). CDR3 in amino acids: CSASQGGRSTDTQYF. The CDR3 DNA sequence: TGCAGTGCTAGTCAGGGGGGACGGAGCACAGATACGCAGTATTTT.